This T cell receptor beta chain was recorded in a study of T cell repertoires in cytomegalovirus infection (dated by TCRdb to about 2019). Background on the whole study: The HLA type of each donor mattered for the analysis, because public TCR beta signatures pointed to carriage of CMV infection along with the matching HLA type.

Sequencing relied on an Illumina HiSeq 1500. Using fastp trimming at Q25 and MiXCR clonotype assembly, TCRdb reanalyzed the public sequencing data and kept in-frame beta chains. Rows are unified per CDR3 protein, each entry keeping the most common DNA and genes. A total of 740,000 or so distinct CDR3 sequences appear in this sample, 35% to 45% of them only once. Roughly 2.8% of the sample rests with the top ten. The investigation overall reported the following: Cumulative frequency of public TCR beta family members discriminated carriers of CMV infection plus the relevant HLA type in this cohort and an independent roughly 320-donor cohort. The ex vivo response was dominated by HLA-C-restricted CMV-specific TCR beta clonotypes, which also provided the single most frequent clonotype in two of eight donors.

In its sample, this clonotype was seen a few times. Its antigen remains unidentified. One base away there is no much larger clone; base qualities are not given. The CDR3 spans 15 residues, from the cysteine through the phenylalanine. The DNA shown is the 45-base CDR3, in frame from base 1. CDR1 SGHKS and CDR2 YYEKEE are derived from the germline V gene (reference sequence). A distance of 10 bases separates the germline ends of V and J, which lose 0 bases and 0 bases respectively. The sequence is built from TRBV5-5 and TRBJ2-7, with the D gene too uncertain to name. This receptor was obtained from a human donor in good health (CMV status not recorded). Some clones in this sample may be carry-over from other donors' samples. Specimen: PBMCs. This receptor carries the CDR3 CASSLDRFGSYEQYF. The sequenced DNA: TGTGCCAGCAGCTTGGATCGTTTTGGCTCCTACGAGCAGTACTTC.